These T cell receptor beta chains were read from a single sample in a study of beta chain features in type 1 diabetes. TCRdb keeps only in-frame clones here, not all; method: immunoSEQ multiplex PCR. In the table there are roughly 180,000 clones, approximately 13% of which are singletons. Sequencing was done on a sample of central memory CD4+ T cells from blood. The receptors were sampled from a woman younger than 30 in good health. Both conserved end residues are part of each CDR3. Each record gives: D gene, V gene, J gene, clone size, CDR3 protein, CDR3 DNA. A D gene is named only where the DNA matches it firmly. Size is stated for part of the rows, as once, few or many counts, or as a class when the clone is expanded.

TRBD2	TRBV28	TRBJ2-1	.	CASSPSGGLAGGEQFF	TGTGCCAGCAGCCCCTCGGGCGGGCTAGCGGGGGGTGAGCAGTTCTTC
.	TRBV29-1	TRBJ2-7	few	CSVERESYEQYF	TGCAGCGTTGAACGGGAATCATACGAGCAGTACTTC
TRBD1	TRBV7-9	TRBJ2-7	few	CASSQRTGAAAYEQYF	TGTGCCAGCAGCCAACGGACAGGGGCCGCAGCCTACGAGCAGTACTTC
TRBD1	TRBV28	TRBJ1-5	.	CASRGTGGNNQPQHF	TGTGCCAGCAGAGGGACAGGGGGCAACAATCAGCCCCAGCATTTT
.	TRBV6-1	TRBJ2-6	.	CASSEGTGSGANVLTF	TGTGCCAGCAGTGAGGGCACAGGCTCTGGGGCCAACGTCCTGACTTTC
.	TRBV2	TRBJ1-4	few	CASRDAGIGSEKLFF	TGTGCCAGCAGGGATGCGGGAATAGGGAGTGAAAAACTGTTTTTT
.	TRBV28	TRBJ1-5	few	CASSFGGGSNQPQHF	TGTGCCAGCAGTTTCGGGGGAGGTAGCAATCAGCCCCAGCATTTT
TRBD2	TRBV29-1	TRBJ2-7	.	CSVKRAGSSYEQYF	TGCAGCGTCAAGAGAGCGGGGTCTTCCTACGAGCAGTACTTC
.	TRBV4-2	TRBJ1-1	few	CASSQVRAGVVTEAFF	TGTGCCAGCAGCCAAGTTAGGGCAGGGGTTGTCACTGAAGCTTTCTTT
.	TRBV27	TRBJ2-5	.	CATRWRVEAAGKVTQYF	TGTGCCACCCGATGGAGGGTGGAAGCGGCGGGAAAGGTGACCCAGTACTTC
.	TRBV30	TRBJ2-6	few	CAWSPALVTRSGANVLTF	TGTGCCTGGAGCCCAGCTCTAGTCACCCGCTCTGGGGCCAACGTCCTGACTTTC
TRBD1	TRBV19	TRBJ1-1	.	CASSLGTGGYMNTEAFF	TGTGCCAGTAGTCTCGGGACAGGGGGCTATATGAACACTGAAGCTTTCTTT
.	TRBV4-2	TRBJ2-7	few	CASSQEPGSTHEQYF	TGTGCCAGCAGCCAAGAGCCCGGGAGCACCCACGAGCAGTACTTC
.	TRBV29-1	TRBJ2-7	.	CSVETDRSASYEQYF	TGCAGCGTTGAAACTGACAGGTCCGCCTCCTACGAGCAGTACTTC
.	TRBV4-3	TRBJ2-5	.	CASILRDLLETQYF	TGCGCCAGCATATTGCGGGACCTCCTGGAGACCCAGTACTTC
.	TRBV10-3	TRBJ2-7	few	CAISGTPSYEQYF	TGTGCCATCAGCGGGACTCCATCCTACGAGCAGTACTTC
TRBD2	TRBV18	TRBJ2-7	few	CASSPPGAGGPHEQYF	TGTGCCAGCTCACCACCGGGAGCGGGAGGGCCACACGAGCAGTACTTC
.	TRBV4-2	TRBJ2-3	few	CASSQASRGAYRTDTQYF	TGTGCCAGCAGCCAGGCTTCGAGAGGAGCCTATCGCACAGATACGCAGTATTTT
.	TRBV10-2	TRBJ2-3	few	CASSEQSGSTDTQYF	TGCGCCAGCAGTGAGCAGAGCGGTAGCACAGATACGCAGTATTTT
.	TRBV7-2	TRBJ2-5	.	CASGRPGKETQYF	TGTGCCAGCGGTCGGCCAGGGAAAGAGACCCAGTACTTC
.	TRBV7-7	TRBJ2-2	few	CASSSSAGTGELFF	TGTGCCAGCAGCTCGAGCGCCGGCACCGGGGAGCTGTTTTTT
TRBD1	TRBV28	TRBJ1-2	.	CASSSTGQGGGYTF	TGTGCCAGCAGTAGTACGGGACAGGGAGGGGGCTACACCTTC
.	TRBV30	TRBJ2-1	few	CAWSLGVVSNEQFF	TGTGCCTGGAGTCTAGGGGTGGTGAGCAATGAGCAGTTCTTC
.	TRBV4-2	TRBJ2-1	few	CASSQEWGRNNEQFF	TGTGCCAGCAGCCAAGAGTGGGGGCGGAACAATGAGCAGTTCTTC
TRBD1	TRBV6-5	TRBJ2-3	few	CASRSTGGPDTQYF	TGTGCCAGCAGGTCGACAGGGGGCCCAGATACGCAGTATTTT
TRBD1	TRBV5-4	TRBJ1-5	.	CASSITGVNQPQHF	TGTGCCAGCAGCATCACAGGGGTAAATCAGCCCCAGCATTTT
.	TRBV9	TRBJ1-1	.	CASSVSGGNTEAFF	TGTGCCAGCAGCGTATCAGGAGGGAACACTGAAGCTTTCTTT
.	TRBV28	TRBJ1-3	few	CASRTGYTIYF	TGTGCCAGCAGGACCGGGTACACCATATATTTT
.	TRBV7-9	TRBJ2-1	few	CASSLGPQNNEQFF	TGTGCCAGCAGCTTAGGTCCACAAAACAATGAGCAGTTCTTC
.	TRBV7-2	TRBJ1-1	.	CASSLGANTEAFF	TGTGCCAGCAGCTTAGGGGCGAACACTGAAGCTTTCTTT
TRBD2	TRBV7-2	TRBJ2-1	.	CASSQGREGEQFF	TGTGCCAGCAGCCAAGGTCGGGAGGGAGAGCAGTTCTTC
TRBD1	TRBV11-3	TRBJ2-1	few	CASSWAGGYNEQFF	TGTGCCAGCAGCTGGGCAGGGGGCTACAATGAGCAGTTCTTC
.	TRBV28	TRBJ2-3	.	CASSLPGARDTQYF	TGTGCCAGCAGTTTACCGGGAGCACGAGATACGCAGTATTTT
TRBD2	TRBV5-1	TRBJ2-1	.	CASSYGGSSYNEQFF	TGCGCCAGCAGCTACGGCGGGAGCTCCTACAATGAGCAGTTCTTC
.	TRBV29-1	TRBJ1-4	.	CSVGRGDATNEKLFF	TGCAGCGTTGGGCGGGGGGATGCAACTAATGAAAAACTGTTTTTT
TRBD1	TRBV29-1	TRBJ2-2	.	CSVEERWDSGSTGELFF	TGCAGCGTTGAAGAACGATGGGACAGTGGGAGCACCGGGGAGCTGTTTTTT
TRBD1	TRBV27	TRBJ1-6	few	CASGKETGRSPNSPLHF	TGTGCCAGCGGAAAGGAGACAGGGAGGTCCCCAAATTCACCCCTCCACTTT